The clone carrying this TCR beta chain was observed a handful of times. The sample is drawn from a study of blood T cell repertoires in COVID-19. Original methodology: Amplification with reference gene primers provided the estimates of nucleated cell counts. The table came from immunoSEQ multiplex PCR; TCRdb's copy has only in-frame clones and leaves some out. The V and J calls and clone size come from that table; D and trimming were worked out from the DNA. The table has approximately 270,000 clones, more than 65% seen once; the top ten hold roughly 14%. Sequencing was performed on peripheral blood. This TCR was sampled from a person aged 65 to 79 with COVID-19, enrolled during active disease.

The CDR3 region is CASSRPTGPRLSYEQYF. The CDR3, as DNA: TGTGCCAGCAGCCGTCCTACAGGGCCGCGGCTTTCCTACGAGCAGTACTTC. J is TRBJ2-7 and V is TRBV7-2; weak D call: TRBD1 (6 bases). The CDR3 runs 17 residues. Looked up from germline, CDR1 is SGHTA and CDR2 is FQGNSA. V was trimmed by 5 bases and J by 1 base, leaving 21 bases between them.